This T cell receptor beta chain originates from a study of blood T cell repertoires in COVID-19. Clones were read by immunoSEQ multiplex PCR, and TCRdb kept only the in-frame ones, dropping some. The sample includes about 100,000 clones, about 80% of them seen just once. CDR3 length: 19 amino acids. This sequence joins TRBV21-1 and TRBJ2-2; the table's D call TRBD2 went unverified against the DNA. TRBV21-1 is a pseudogene locus. Sequenced sample: peripheral blood. The TCR sequence derives from a woman in her seventies with acute or convalescent COVID-19. This CDR3 reads CASSKRTSGFIRQPGELFF. The CDR3 DNA is TGTGCCAGCAGCAAAAGGACTAGCGGCTTTATCCGACAACCCGGGGAGCTGTTTTTT.